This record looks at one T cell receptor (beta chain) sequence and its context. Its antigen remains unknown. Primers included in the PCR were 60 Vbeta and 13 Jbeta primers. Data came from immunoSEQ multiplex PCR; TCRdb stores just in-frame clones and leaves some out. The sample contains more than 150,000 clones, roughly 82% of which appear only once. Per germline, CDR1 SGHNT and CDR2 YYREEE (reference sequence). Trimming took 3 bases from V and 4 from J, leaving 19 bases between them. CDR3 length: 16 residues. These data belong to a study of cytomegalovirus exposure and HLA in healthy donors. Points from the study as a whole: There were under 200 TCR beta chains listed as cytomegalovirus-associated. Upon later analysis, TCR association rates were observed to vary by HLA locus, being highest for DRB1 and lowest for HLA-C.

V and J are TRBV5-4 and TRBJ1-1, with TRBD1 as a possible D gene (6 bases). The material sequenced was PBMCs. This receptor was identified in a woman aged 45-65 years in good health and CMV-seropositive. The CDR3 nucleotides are TGTGCCAGCAGCTACTCAAGACCAGGGGTCTCCACTGAAGCTTTCTTT. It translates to CASSYSRPGVSTEAFF.